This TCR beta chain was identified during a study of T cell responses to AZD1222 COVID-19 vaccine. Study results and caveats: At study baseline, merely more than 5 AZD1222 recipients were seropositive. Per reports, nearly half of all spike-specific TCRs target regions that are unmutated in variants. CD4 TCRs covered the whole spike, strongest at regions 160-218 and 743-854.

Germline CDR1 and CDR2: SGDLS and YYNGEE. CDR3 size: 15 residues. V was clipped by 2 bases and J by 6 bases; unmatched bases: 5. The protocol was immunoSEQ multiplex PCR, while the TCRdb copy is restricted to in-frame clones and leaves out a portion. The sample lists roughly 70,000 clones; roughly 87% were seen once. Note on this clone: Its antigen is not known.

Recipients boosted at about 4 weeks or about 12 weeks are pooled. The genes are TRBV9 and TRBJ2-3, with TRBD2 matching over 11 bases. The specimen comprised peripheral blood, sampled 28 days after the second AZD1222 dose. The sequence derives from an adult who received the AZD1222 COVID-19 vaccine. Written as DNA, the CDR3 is TGTGCCAGCAGCGTTAGCGGGAGGGCCGCGGATACGCAGTATTTT. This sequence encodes CASSVSGRAADTQYF.